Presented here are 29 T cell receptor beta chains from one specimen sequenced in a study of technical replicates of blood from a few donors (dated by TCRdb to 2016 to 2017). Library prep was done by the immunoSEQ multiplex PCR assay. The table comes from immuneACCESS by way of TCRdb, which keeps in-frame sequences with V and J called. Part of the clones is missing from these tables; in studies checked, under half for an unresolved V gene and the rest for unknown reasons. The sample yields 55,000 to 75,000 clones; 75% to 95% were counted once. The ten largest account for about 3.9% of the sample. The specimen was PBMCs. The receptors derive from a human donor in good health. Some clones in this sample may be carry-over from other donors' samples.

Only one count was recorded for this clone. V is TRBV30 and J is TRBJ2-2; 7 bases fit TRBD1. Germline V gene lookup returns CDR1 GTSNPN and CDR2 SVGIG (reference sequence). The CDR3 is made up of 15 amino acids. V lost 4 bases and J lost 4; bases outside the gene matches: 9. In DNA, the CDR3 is TGTGCCTGGATAATTTCAGGGGGACGCACCGGGGAGCTGTTTTTT. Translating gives CAWIISGGRTGELFF.

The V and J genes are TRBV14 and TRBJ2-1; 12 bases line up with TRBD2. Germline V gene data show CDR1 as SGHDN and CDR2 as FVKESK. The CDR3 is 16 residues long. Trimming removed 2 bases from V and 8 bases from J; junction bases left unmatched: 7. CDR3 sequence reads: CASSQRLAGVSYEQFF. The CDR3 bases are TGTGCCAGCAGCCAAAGACTAGCGGGAGTTAGCTATGAGCAGTTCTTC.

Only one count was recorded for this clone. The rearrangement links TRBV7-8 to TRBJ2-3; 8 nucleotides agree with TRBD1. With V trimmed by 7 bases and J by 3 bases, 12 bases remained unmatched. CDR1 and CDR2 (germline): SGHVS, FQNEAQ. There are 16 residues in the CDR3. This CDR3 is CASTRGPDRATDTQYF. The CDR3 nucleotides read TGTGCCAGCACCCGGGGACCGGACAGGGCGACAGATACGCAGTATTTT.

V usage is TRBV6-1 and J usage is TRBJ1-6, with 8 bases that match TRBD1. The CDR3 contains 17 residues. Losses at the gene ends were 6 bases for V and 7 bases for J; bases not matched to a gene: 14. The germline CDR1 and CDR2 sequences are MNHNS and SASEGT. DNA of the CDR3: TGTGCCAGCAGAGAAAAGATGGGGCAGGGGGCAAATTCACCCCTCCACTTT. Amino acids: CASREKMGQGANSPLHF.

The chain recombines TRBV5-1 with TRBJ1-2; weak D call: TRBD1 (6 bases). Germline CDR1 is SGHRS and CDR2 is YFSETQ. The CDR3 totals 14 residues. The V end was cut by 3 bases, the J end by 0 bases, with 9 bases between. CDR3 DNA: TGCGCCAGCAGCTCGACAGGAGCTAACTATGGCTACACCTTC. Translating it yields CASSSTGANYGYTF.

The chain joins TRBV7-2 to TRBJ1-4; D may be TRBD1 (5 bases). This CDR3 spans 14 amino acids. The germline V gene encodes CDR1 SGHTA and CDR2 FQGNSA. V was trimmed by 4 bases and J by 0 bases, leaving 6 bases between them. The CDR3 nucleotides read TGTGCCAGCAGCTGGGGCCCAACTAATGAAAAACTGTTTTTT. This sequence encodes CASSWGPTNEKLFF.

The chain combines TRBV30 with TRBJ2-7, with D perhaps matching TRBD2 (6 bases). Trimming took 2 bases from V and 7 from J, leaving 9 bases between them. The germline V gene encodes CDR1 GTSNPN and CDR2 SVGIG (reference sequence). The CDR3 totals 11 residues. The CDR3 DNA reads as TGTGCCTGGAGTCTGGGGAGGGAGCAGTACTTC. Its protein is CAWSLGREQYF. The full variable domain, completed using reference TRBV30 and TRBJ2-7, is SQTIHQWPATLVQPVGSPLSLECTVEGTSNPNLYWYRQAAGRGLQLLFYSVGIGQISSEVPQNLSASRPQDRQFILSSKKLLLSDSGFYLCAWSLGREQYFGPGTRLTVT.

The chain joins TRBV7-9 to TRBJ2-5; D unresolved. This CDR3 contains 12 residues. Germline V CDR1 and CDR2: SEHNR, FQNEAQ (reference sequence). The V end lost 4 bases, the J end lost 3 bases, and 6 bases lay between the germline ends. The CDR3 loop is CASSSLEETQYF. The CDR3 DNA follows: TGTGCCAGCAGCTCTCTCGAAGAGACCCAGTACTTC.

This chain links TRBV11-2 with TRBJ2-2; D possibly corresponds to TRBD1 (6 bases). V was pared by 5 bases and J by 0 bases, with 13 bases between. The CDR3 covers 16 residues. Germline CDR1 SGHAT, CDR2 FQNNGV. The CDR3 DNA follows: TGTGCCAGCAGCCAGGGGAGCGGAACGAACACCGGGGAGCTGTTTTTT. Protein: CASSQGSGTNTGELFF.

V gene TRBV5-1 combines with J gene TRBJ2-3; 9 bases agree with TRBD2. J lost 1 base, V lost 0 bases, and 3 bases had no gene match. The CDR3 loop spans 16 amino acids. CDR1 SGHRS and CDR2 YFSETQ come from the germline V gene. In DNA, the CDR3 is TGCGCCAGCAGCTTGGTACAGCGGGGGGGCACAGATACGCAGTATTTT. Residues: CASSLVQRGGTDTQYF.

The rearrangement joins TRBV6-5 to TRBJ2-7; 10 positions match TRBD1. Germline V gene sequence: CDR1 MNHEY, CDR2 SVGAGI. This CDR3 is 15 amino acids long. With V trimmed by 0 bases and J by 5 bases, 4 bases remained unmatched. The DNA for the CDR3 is TGTGCCAGCAGTTACTCTGACAGGGGGCAGGACGAGCAGTACTTC. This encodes CASSYSDRGQDEQYF.

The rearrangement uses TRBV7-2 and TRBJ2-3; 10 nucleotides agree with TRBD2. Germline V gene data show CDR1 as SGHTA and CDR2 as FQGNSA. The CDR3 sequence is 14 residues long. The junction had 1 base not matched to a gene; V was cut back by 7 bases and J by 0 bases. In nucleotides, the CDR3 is TGTGCCAGCACTAGCGGGGGAAGCACAGATACGCAGTATTTT. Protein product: CASTSGGSTDTQYF.

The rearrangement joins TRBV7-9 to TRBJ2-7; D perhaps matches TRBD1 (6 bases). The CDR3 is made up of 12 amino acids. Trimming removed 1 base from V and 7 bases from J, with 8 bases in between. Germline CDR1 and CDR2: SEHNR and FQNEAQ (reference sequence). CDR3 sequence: CASSLGGGEQYF. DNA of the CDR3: TGTGCCAGCAGCTTAGGAGGGGGTGAGCAGTACTTC.

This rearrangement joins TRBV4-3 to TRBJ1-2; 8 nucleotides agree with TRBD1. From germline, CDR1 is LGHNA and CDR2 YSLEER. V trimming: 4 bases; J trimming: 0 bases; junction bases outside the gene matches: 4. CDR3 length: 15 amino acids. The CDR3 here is CASSPGTGANYGYTF. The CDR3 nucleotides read TGCGCCAGCAGCCCTGGGACAGGAGCTAACTATGGCTACACCTTC.

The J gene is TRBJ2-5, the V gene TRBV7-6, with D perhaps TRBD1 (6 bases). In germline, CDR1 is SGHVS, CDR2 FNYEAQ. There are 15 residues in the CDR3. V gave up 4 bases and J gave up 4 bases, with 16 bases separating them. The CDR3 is CASSSTGRGGETQYF. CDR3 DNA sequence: TGTGCCAGCAGCTCTACTGGGAGAGGGGGAGAGACCCAGTACTTC.

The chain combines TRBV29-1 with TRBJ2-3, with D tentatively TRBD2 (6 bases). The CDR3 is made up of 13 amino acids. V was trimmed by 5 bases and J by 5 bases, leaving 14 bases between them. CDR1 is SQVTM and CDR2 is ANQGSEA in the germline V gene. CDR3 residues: CSVFKGAGDTQYF. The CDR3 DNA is TGCAGCGTTTTCAAGGGAGCGGGAGATACGCAGTATTTT.

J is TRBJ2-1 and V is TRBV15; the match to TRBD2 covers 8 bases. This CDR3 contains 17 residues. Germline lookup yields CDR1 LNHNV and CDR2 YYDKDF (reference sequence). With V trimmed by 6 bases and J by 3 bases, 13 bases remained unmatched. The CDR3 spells CATRRVASGSYYNEQFF. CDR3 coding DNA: TGTGCCACCAGACGTGTTGCGAGCGGGAGTTACTACAATGAGCAGTTCTTC.

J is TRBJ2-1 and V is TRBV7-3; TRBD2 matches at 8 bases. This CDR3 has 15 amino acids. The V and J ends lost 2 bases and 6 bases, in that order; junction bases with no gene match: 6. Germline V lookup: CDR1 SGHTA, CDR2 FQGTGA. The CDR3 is CASSLGAGGINEQFF. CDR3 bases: TGTGCCAGCAGCTTAGGGGCGGGAGGTATCAATGAGCAGTTCTTC.

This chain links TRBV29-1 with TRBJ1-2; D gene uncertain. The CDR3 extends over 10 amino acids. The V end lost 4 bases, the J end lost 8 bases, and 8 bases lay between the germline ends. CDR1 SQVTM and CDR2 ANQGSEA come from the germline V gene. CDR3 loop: CSVGIEGYTF. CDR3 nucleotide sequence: TGCAGCGTTGGAATTGAGGGCTACACCTTC.

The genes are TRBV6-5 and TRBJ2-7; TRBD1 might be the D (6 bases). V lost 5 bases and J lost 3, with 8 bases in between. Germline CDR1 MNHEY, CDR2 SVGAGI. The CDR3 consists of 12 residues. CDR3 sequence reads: CASSAQGYEQYF. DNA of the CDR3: TGTGCCAGCAGTGCACAGGGCTACGAGCAGTACTTC.

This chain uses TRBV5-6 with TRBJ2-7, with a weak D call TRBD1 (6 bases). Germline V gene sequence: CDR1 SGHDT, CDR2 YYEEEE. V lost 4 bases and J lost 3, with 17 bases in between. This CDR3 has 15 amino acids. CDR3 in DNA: TGTGCCAGCAGCGCCGGCAGGGGCTCGGGCTACGAGCAGTACTTC. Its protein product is CASSAGRGSGYEQYF.

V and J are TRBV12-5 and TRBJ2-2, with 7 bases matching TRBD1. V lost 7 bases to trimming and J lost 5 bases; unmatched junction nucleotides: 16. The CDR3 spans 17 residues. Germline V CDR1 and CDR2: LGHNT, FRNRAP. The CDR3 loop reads CASEPWSDPTGTGELFF. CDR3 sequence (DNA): TGTGCTAGTGAGCCCTGGTCAGACCCGACAGGGACCGGGGAGCTGTTTTTT.

CDR3 sequence (DNA): TGCAGCGTTGAAGTCCAGGGGGGAAGTGAGCAGTTCTTC. As protein: CSVEVQGGSEQFF. The chain has TRBV29-1 and TRBJ2-1; D may be TRBD1 (7 bases). CDR1 is SQVTM, CDR2 ANQGSEA, per germline. This CDR3 has 13 amino acids. The ends were cut back, 1 base at V and 9 bases at J, with 13 bases in the middle.

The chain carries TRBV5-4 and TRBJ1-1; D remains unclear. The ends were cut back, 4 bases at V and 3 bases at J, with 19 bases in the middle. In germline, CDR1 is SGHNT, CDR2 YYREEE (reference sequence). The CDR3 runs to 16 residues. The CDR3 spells CASSVSIRRRDTEAFF. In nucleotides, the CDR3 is TGTGCCAGCAGCGTCTCGATAAGGAGGAGAGACACTGAAGCTTTCTTT.

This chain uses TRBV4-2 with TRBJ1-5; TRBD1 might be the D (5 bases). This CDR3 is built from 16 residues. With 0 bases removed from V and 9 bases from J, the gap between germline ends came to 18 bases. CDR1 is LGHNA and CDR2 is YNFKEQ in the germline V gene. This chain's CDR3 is CASSQEAGAGQGPQHF. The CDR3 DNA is TGTGCCAGCAGCCAAGAGGCTGGGGCAGGCCAGGGGCCCCAGCATTTT.

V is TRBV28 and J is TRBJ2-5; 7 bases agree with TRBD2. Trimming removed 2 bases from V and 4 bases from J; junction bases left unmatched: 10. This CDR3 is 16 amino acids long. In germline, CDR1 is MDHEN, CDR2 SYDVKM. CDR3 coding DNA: TGTGCCAGCAGTTTACGCAAGCGGGGCCAGGGAGAGACCCAGTACTTC. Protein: CASSLRKRGQGETQYF.

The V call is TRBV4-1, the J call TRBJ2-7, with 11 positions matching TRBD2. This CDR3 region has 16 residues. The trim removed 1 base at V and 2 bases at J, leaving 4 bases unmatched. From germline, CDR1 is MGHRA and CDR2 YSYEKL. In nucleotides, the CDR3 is TGCGCCAGCAGCCAAGGGGTAGCGGGGGGGACCTACGAGCAGTACTTC. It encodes CASSQGVAGGTYEQYF.

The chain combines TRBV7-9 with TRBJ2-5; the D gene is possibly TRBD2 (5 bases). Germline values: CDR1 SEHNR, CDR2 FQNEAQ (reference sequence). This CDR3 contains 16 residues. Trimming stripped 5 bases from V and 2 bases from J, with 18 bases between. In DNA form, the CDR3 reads TGTGCCAGCAGCCTCGACGGATTTAGGAGGCAAGAGACCCAGTACTTC. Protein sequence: CASSLDGFRRQETQYF.

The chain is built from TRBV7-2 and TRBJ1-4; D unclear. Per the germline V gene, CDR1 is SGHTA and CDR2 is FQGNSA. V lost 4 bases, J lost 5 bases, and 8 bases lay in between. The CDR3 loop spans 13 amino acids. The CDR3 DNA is TGTGCCAGCAGCTACGGGAGGAATGAAAAACTGTTTTTT. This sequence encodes CASSYGRNEKLFF.